One T cell receptor beta chain is described in this entry. What antigen it recognizes has not been identified. No much larger clonotype is one base removed from it; base qualities were not supplied. Single viable CD3+CD4+CD8-CD45RO+ cells were sorted as memory CD4+ T cells on a FACSAria II. To determine CMV serostatus, a Roche Elecsys assay was used that detects serum IgG against CMV pp150, pp28, p38 and p52. Once the samples were thawed, total CD4+ T cells were enriched through positive selection using CD4 magnetic microbeads. The samples came from a different study that was designed specifically to examine the CD4+ T cell memory repertoire. Peripheral blood mononuclear cells were isolated and cryopreserved according to standard operating procedures, and serum was stored at -80 degrees C. CD3-PerCP (BW264/56), CD4-APC (RPA-T4), CD45RO-PE (UCHT1) and CD8-Pacific Orange (3B5) antibodies were used for staining, and non-viable cells were excluded with Sytox blue.

This sample was included in a study of memory CD4+ T cells and cytomegalovirus serostatus (dated by TCRdb to 2018 to 2020). Regarding the study in general: A total of about 35 healthy Belgian adults, of whom 9 were CMV seropositive and about 24 were CMV seronegative, were included in the cohort. CD4+ memory TCRbeta repertoires of a Belgian cohort with known cytomegalovirus serostatus were sequenced in order to replicate a published TCR-based CMV serostatus classifier.

Summary of the overall study and its limitations: Only CD4+CD45RO+ memory cells were sequenced, in contrast to the original study, in which naive and memory CD4+ and CD8+ populations were covered. On the Belgian cohort, the classifier based on the original framework reached a median bootstrapped AUC of approximately 0.95, with a 95% CI of 0.76-1.00. The results were interpreted as suggesting that the CMV-associated TCR signature is mostly present in the CD4+ memory repertoire. CMV serostatus prediction reached a median bootstrapped AUC of about 0.96 with the original framework and 0.91 with a US-trained random forest. Among the 150 or so previously reported CMV-associated TCRbeta sequences, 65 to 85 showed up in the CD4+ memory repertoires, with each one found in between one and five individuals.

Genomic DNA was extracted from sorted cells with the Quick-DNA Microprep Kit. Amplification of TCRbeta DNA was done with the immunoSEQ hsTCRbeta kit, following the protocol from the manufacturer. TCRbeta libraries were sequenced on an Illumina MiSeq instrument. The paper's data handling went like this. Removing out-of-frame sequences left approximately 2,400,000 distinct TCRbeta sequences, an average of about 67,000 per individual. Two values were used to score each individual: the count of 150 to 200 previously reported CMV-associated TCRbeta sequences and the total count of productive distinct TCRbeta sequences. A beta-binomial model was reimplemented in Python, and scikit-learn random forests with default parameters were trained on data from the US cohort. Classifier performance on the Belgian cohort was reported as the median AUC with percentile confidence intervals calculated over 10,000 bootstrap iterations. What TCRdb holds here is the immuneACCESS table cut down to in-frame rearrangements. Part of the clones is not present; checked against another copy, under half of the missing clones reflect an unresolved V gene, and the others are unexplained. That table supplies the V and J calls and clone size; D and trimming were determined from the DNA. The sample data list 45,000 to 50,000 clones, and around four fifths of these were observed just once. Under 0.7% of the sample is taken by the ten largest.

V and J are truncated by 4 bases and 7 bases respectively, leaving an intervening sequence of 14 bases. The CDR3 spans 13 residues, from the cysteine through the phenylalanine. Only the CDR3 part of the read is kept: 39 bases, read in frame from the first base. Per the germline V gene, SGDLS is the CDR1 and YYNGEE is the CDR2. The chain joins TRBV9 to TRBJ2-5; too little of a D gene remains to name it. The sample taken for sequencing was memory CD4+ T cells from blood. The TCR was taken from an adult in good health and CMV-seronegative. The nucleotides read TGTGCCAGCAGCTCCCAAACGGTGGGGACCCAGTACTTC. Translated, it reads CASSSQTVGTQYF.